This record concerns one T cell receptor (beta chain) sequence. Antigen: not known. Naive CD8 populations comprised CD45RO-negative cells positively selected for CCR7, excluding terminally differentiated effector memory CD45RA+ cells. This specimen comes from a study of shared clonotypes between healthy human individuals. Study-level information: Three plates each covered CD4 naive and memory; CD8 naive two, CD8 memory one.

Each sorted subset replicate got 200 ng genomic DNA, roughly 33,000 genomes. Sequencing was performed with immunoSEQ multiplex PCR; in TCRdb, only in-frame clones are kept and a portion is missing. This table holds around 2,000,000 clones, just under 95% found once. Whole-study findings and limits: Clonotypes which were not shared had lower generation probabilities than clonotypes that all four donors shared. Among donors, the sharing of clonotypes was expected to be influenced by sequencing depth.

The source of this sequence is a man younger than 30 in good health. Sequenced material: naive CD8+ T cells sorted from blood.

This CDR3 is CASVLDPGNTIYF. CDR3 DNA sequence: TGTGCCAGCGTCTTAGATCCCGGAAACACCATATATTTT. The chain combines TRBV6-6 with TRBJ1-3; D is unresolved. This CDR3 spans 13 amino acids. The V end lost 8 bases, the J end lost 4 bases, and 12 bases lay between the germline ends. The germline V gene has CDR1 MNHNY and CDR2 SVGAGI (reference sequence).